A selection of T cell receptor beta chains follows, all from one sample in a study of post-analysis software for immune sequencing data. MiXCR, applied by TCRdb to the PCR reads, yields one record per CDR3 protein. This table holds roughly 580,000 distinct CDR3 sequences, 44% found once. The sample taken for sequencing was blood. Receptors originate from a girl under 18 with multiple sclerosis. Each CDR3 is given with its conserved first and last residue. The D gene is left open where the match is weak. A clone size is listed for some rows: how often the clone was seen (once, few, many), or a class if it is expanded.

TRBJ1-1 NA NA TRBV6-1 TGTGCCAGCATCCGTGGGGGCCTGAACACTGAAGCTTTCTTT CASIRGGLNTEAFF
TRBJ1-1 NA NA TRBV4-1 TGCGCCAGCAGCTCAGGACCGACGAACACTGAAGCTTTCTTT CASSSGPTNTEAFF
TRBJ2-3 TRBD2 NA TRBV24-1 TGTGCCACCAGTGACCCCGGACTAGCGGATACGCAGTATTTT CATSDPGLADTQYF
TRBJ1-5 NA few TRBV6-1 TGTGCCAGCAGGTACAGGGTATTCCGCAATCAGCCCCAGCATTTT CASRYRVFRNQPQHF
TRBJ2-7 TRBD2 NA TRBV12-3/TRBV12-4 TGTGCCAGCAGTTTCCGACTAGCGGGGGCGTCCTACGAGCAGTACTTC CASSFRLAGASYEQYF
TRBJ1-2 NA NA TRBV6-5 TGTGCCAGCAGTTACCTCGGGGTGACGGGCTATGGCTACACCTTC CASSYLGVTGYGYTF
TRBJ2-3 TRBD2 few TRBV5-1 TGCGCCAGCACCGAGACTAGCGGGGCAGATACGCAGTATTTT CASTETSGADTQYF
TRBJ1-1 NA NA TRBV28 TGTGCCAGCAGTTTACCCGCAGGGGACACTGAAGCTTTCTTT CASSLPAGDTEAFF
TRBJ2-7 NA few TRBV29-1 TGCAGCGTTGGCGCAGGTGCCTACGAGCAGTACTTC CSVGAGAYEQYF
TRBJ2-1 NA NA TRBV7-9 TGTGCCAGCAGCTTGGGTTCGGGGGAGTCATATCTCTCCTACAATGAGCAGTTCTTC CASSLGSGESYLSYNEQFF
TRBJ2-7 NA NA TRBV6-5 TGTGCCAGCAGTTACGGTCAGGGTATATTCCTCGAGCAGTACTTC CASSYGQGIFLEQYF
TRBJ2-7 NA NA TRBV10-3 TGTGCCATCAGCCCCACTATGGATCTTAGATCCCGCCGCGTCTACGAGCAGTACTTC CAISPTMDLRSRRVYEQYF
TRBJ2-7 NA NA TRBV7-9 TGTGCCAGCAGCTTAGTATTCGCGATTGGAGGACTTTCCTACGAGCAGTACTTC CASSLVFAIGGLSYEQYF
TRBJ1-2 NA NA TRBV5-1 TGCGCCAGCAGCTCTCAACGGACAGCGCTAGGCTACACCTTC CASSSQRTALGYTF
TRBJ2-1 NA NA TRBV29-1 TGCAGCGTCTCCTTCAGGGGAGGCTACGATGAGCAGTTCTTC CSVSFRGGYDEQFF